The text below deals with one TCR beta chain. In the original workflow: It was from reference gene primer amplification that nucleated cell counts were estimated. The repertoire was sequenced with immunoSEQ multiplex PCR; TCRdb's copy has only in-frame clones and lacks some. Clone size and the V and J calls come from that table; the DNA yielded D and trimming. This table holds roughly 65,000 clones, about 81% found once. The data originate from a study of blood T cell repertoires in COVID-19. Study context: Collection of acute and convalescent COVID-19 samples took place in the United States, Italy and Spain. T cells, B-cell-depleted T cells, or PBMCs supplied cDNA or gDNA.

From germline, CDR1 is SGDLS and CDR2 YYNGEE. V was shortened by 2 bases and J by 1 base, with 5 bases between the two germline ends. This CDR3 comprises 13 residues. The rearrangement links TRBV9 to TRBJ2-3, with D perhaps TRBD2 (5 bases). The source is an elderly man with acute or convalescent COVID-19. What was sequenced was peripheral blood. The CDR3 coding sequence is TGTGCCAGCAGCGTTAGCGGCACAGATACGCAGTATTTT. This translates into CASSVSGTDTQYF.